The clone carrying this TCR beta chain was detected only a few times. The data stem from a study of blood T cell repertoires in COVID-19. As for the study in general: Italy, Spain and the United States were the sources of the convalescent and acute COVID-19 samples. PBMCs, B-cell-depleted T cells, or T cells provided the cDNA or gDNA that made up the material.

Original processing notes: By means of reference gene primer amplification, nucleated cell counts were estimated. Libraries were prepared by immunoSEQ multiplex PCR; TCRdb keeps only in-frame clonotypes and omits some of them. That table is the source of V, J and clone size, and D and trimming were worked out from the DNA. The sample includes about 300,000 clones, roughly 89% of them seen just once. CDR1 and CDR2 from the germline V gene are GTSNPN and SVGIG (reference sequence). Between the trimmed V and J ends, which lost 4 bases and 0 bases, there was a span of 12 bases. The CDR3 is 14 residues long.

The specimen was peripheral blood. This TCR was sampled from a man aged 35-49 years with acute or convalescent COVID-19. This chain uses TRBV30 with TRBJ1-2; D is perhaps TRBD1 (5 bases). CDR3 amino acids: CAWTTQTANYGYTF. DNA of the CDR3: TGTGCCTGGACGACCCAGACAGCTAACTATGGCTACACCTTC.